This T cell receptor beta chain was found in a study of cytomegalovirus exposure and HLA in healthy donors. With 60 Vbeta and 13 Jbeta primers, the PCR was carried out. Profiled with immunoSEQ multiplex PCR; TCRdb holds only in-frame clones, not every one. This table has 100,000 to 150,000 clones, over 75% appearing once. V lost 5 bases to trimming and J lost 16 bases; unmatched junction nucleotides: 17. The CDR3 length is 15 residues. The germline V gene encodes CDR1 MNHEY and CDR2 SVGAGI. Study-level points and caveats: Reported performance of the classifier showed diagnosis of cytomegalovirus status with high specificity and sensitivity. Information on immune exposure was restricted to one variable (CMV serostatus). It has been reported that TCR beta sequences accurately predicted the HLA-A and HLA-B alleles of most subjects.

Concerning this clone itself: Its antigen is unknown.

What was sequenced was PBMCs. The chain carries TRBV6-5 and TRBJ2-1; 10 bases are a match to TRBD1. The TCR originated in a male donor in good health and CMV-seropositive. CDR3 sequence: CASSAPGQGSLPPFF. As DNA, the CDR3 is TGTGCCAGCAGTGCACCGGGACAGGGGTCCCTGCCCCCCTTCTTC.